This T cell receptor beta chain was identified during a study of regulatory T cells in long-lasting Graves disease. In the study overall: Those with persistent Graves' disease had received antithyroid drugs for over 5 years with positive TSH receptor antibodies. Study-level findings and limits: TCR diversity was lower in persistent Graves' patients than in newly diagnosed ones. Favoring TRBV28, TRBJ1-2 and TRBJ2-5 was a feature seen in persistent disease. Accuracy might have suffered from few samples.

This clonotype was seen a few times. What it recognizes is unknown. As for time point: persistent/refractory GD, antithyroid drugs over 5 years with positive TRAb. PBMC-derived RNA was used for the TCR library. With iRepertoire HTBI primers and Arm-PCR of CDR3 regions, TCR beta libraries were built. MiXCR, run by TCRdb on the multiplex PCR reads, gives a single entry per CDR3 protein. Of some 420,000 distinct CDR3 sequences in the sample, around a fifth were seen once. The germline CDR1 and CDR2 sequences are MNHEY and SVGEGT. V lost 3 bases and J lost 4, with 15 bases in between. This CDR3 region has 15 residues.

The receptor was derived from a female donor with Graves disease. Source: peripheral blood mononuclear cells (PBMCs), taken when the disease was refractory, from a patient treated with antithyroid drugs. This chain links TRBV6-2 or TRBV6-3 with TRBJ1-1; maybe TRBD1 (6 bases). CDR3 sequence reads: CASSYGGAGGTEAFF. CDR3 in DNA: TGTGCCAGCAGTTATGGGGGGGCAGGAGGCACTGAAGCTTTCTTT.